This entry lists 8 T cell receptor beta chains sequenced from one sample in a study of patients and donors after allogeneic stem cell transplantation. TCRdb reprocessed the RT-PCR reads with MiXCR, giving one entry per CDR3 protein. The sample shows hundreds of thousands of distinct CDR3 sequences, about a sixth of them seen only once. Sequencing was carried out using blood, either unsorted or a sorted T cell fraction (not recorded which). The receptors here all came from a human donor who was either an allogeneic HSCT recipient or a stem cell or donor lymphocyte infusion donor (not recorded which). It is not recorded whose cells these are; they may come from a transplant donor.

The sample holds many counts of this clonotype. The V call is TRBV7-9, the J call TRBJ1-5; weak D call: TRBD1 (5 bases). Germline CDR1 SEHNR, CDR2 FQNEAQ (reference sequence). The V gene lost 5 bases and the J gene lost 3 bases, with 14 bases spanning the gap. The CDR3 loop spans 15 amino acids. The DNA for the CDR3 is TGTGCCAGCAGCGACTCCACAGGATTCAATCAGCCCCAGCATTTT. It codes for CASSDSTGFNQPQHF. The full variable domain, in which reference TRBV7-9 and TRBJ1-5 provide the parts outside the CDR3, is DTGVSQNPRHKITKRGQNVTFRCDPISEHNRLYWYRQTLGQGPEFLTYFQNEAQLEKSRLLSDRFSAERPKGSFSTLEIQRTEQGDSAMYLCASSDSTGFNQPQHFGDGTRLSIL.

In its sample, this clonotype was seen a few times. The genes are TRBV5-1 and TRBJ1-4, with a tentative D call TRBD1 (5 bases). The CDR3 runs to 16 residues. The V gene's germline CDR1 is SGHRS and CDR2 YFSETQ. The V end was cut by 0 bases, the J end by 0 bases, with 9 bases between. CDR3 protein: CASSLGQYATNEKLFF. CDR3 DNA: TGCGCCAGCAGCTTGGGACAGTATGCAACTAATGAAAAACTGTTTTTT.

This clonotype was observed a handful of times. The chain recombines TRBV2 with TRBJ2-7, with TRBD1 matching over 10 bases. Germline assignment: CDR1 SNHLY and CDR2 FYNNEI. V lost 7 bases to trimming and J lost 5 bases; unmatched junction nucleotides: 11. This CDR3 is built from 15 residues. The CDR3 loop reads CASTSEGQGTHEQYF. CDR3 sequence (DNA): TGTGCCAGCACTTCTGAGGGACAGGGGACCCACGAGCAGTACTTC.

Only a few counts were recorded for this clonotype. The rearrangement joins TRBV5-6 to TRBJ2-7, with D perhaps TRBD1 (5 bases). V lost 0 bases and J lost 6, with 13 bases in between. From germline, CDR1 is SGHDT and CDR2 YYEEEE. CDR3 length equals 14 residues. Written as DNA, the CDR3 is TGTGCCAGCAGCTTGGGTGCAGGGAAGCGCGAGCAGTACTTC. Protein: CASSLGAGKREQYF.

This clonotype was picked up a small number of times. The gene calls are TRBV7-9 and TRBJ1-6; TRBD1 matches at 9 bases. Trimming at V came to 5 bases and at J to 10 bases, leaving 9 bases not matched to a gene. Looked up from germline, CDR1 is SEHNR and CDR2 is FQNEAQ (reference sequence). This CDR3 comprises 15 residues. In nucleotides, the CDR3 is TGTGCCAGCAGCCCCGGGACAGGGAACCGCTCACCCCTCCACTTT. Its translation is CASSPGTGNRSPLHF.

This clonotype has at least ten counts. The chain uses TRBV20-1 and TRBJ2-1, with D possibly TRBD2 on 5 matching bases. Trimming removed 3 bases at V and 3 bases at J, with 18 bases between. The CDR3 is 16 amino acids. CDR1 is DFQATT, CDR2 SNEGSKA, per germline (reference sequence). The chain's CDR3 is CSASLSWRVLYNEQFF. Here the CDR3 DNA reads TGCAGTGCTAGTCTATCCTGGCGGGTCCTCTACAATGAGCAGTTCTTC.

This chain connects TRBV10-3 to TRBJ2-2; D gene uncertain. The CDR3 has 15 amino acids. Trimming took 0 bases from V and 1 from J, leaving 6 bases between them. Per the germline V gene, CDR1 is ENHRY and CDR2 is SYGVKD. The CDR3 protein is CAISESGGNTGELFF. The CDR3 coding sequence is TGTGCCATCAGTGAGTCGGGCGGGAACACCGGGGAGCTGTTTTTT.

A few counts support this clonotype. The rearrangement links TRBV12-3 or TRBV12-4 to TRBJ1-1; tentative D call: TRBD1 (6 bases). This CDR3 region has 15 residues. The V gene lost 4 bases and the J gene lost 2 bases, with 14 bases spanning the gap. Here the CDR3 reads CASSSTGNANTEAFF. As DNA, the CDR3 is TGTGCCAGCAGTTCCACAGGGAACGCAAACACTGAAGCTTTCTTT.